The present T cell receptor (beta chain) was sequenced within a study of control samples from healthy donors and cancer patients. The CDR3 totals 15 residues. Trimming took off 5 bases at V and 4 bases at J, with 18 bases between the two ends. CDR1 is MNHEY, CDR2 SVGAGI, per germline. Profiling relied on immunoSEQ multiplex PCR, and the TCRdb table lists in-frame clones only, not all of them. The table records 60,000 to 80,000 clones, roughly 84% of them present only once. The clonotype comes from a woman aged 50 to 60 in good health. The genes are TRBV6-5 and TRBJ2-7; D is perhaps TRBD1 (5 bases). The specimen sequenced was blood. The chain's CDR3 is CASSPTRTPVYEQYF. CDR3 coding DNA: TGTGCCAGCAGTCCAACTCGGACACCCGTATACGAGCAGTACTTC.